This T cell receptor beta chain emerged from a study of blood T cell repertoires in COVID-19. Overall study: Sites in the United States, Italy and Spain provided acute and convalescent COVID-19 samples. T cells, B-cell-depleted T cells, or PBMCs supplied cDNA or gDNA.

V lost 6 bases to trimming and J lost 1 base, with 10 bases between them. The CDR3 loop spans 14 amino acids. Germline loops: CDR1 MNHEY, CDR2 SMNVEV (reference sequence). Original methodology: Reference gene primers were amplified, and this amplification served to estimate nucleated cell counts. Only in-frame clones appear in the TCRdb table, and some are missing; sequencing was by immunoSEQ multiplex PCR. That table gives V, J and clone size, and the DNA gave D and trimming. Of fewer than 250,000 clones in the sample, around four fifths were seen once. There are a few counts of this clone. J is TRBJ1-5 and V is TRBV27; TRBD1 is a possible D gene (6 bases). The sequence derives from a man in his forties or fifties with acute or convalescent COVID-19. Specimen: peripheral blood. The CDR3 DNA reads as TGTGCCAGCAGGCCAGGGGTGAGCAATCAGCCCCAGCATTTT. This translates into CASRPGVSNQPQHF.